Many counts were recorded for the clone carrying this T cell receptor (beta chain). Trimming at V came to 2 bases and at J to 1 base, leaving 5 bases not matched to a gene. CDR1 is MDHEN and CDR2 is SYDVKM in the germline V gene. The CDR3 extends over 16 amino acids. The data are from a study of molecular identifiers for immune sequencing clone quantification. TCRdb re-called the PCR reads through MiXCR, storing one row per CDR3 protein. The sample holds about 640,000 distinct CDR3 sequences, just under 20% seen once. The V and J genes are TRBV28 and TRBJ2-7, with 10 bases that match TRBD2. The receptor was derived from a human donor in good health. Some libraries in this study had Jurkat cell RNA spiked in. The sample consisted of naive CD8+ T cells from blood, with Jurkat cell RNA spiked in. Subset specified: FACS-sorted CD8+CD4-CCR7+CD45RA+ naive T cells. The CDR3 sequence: CASSLVLAGLSYEQYF. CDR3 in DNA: TGTGCCAGCAGTTTAGTACTAGCGGGATTATCCTACGAGCAGTACTTC.